This T cell receptor beta chain was documented in a study of cytomegalovirus exposure and HLA in healthy donors. Overall study results and limits: The majority of CMV-associated TCR beta chains were reported as apparently HLA-restricted in a later analysis. Association of a missense DCLRE1C variant with TCR beta V- and J-gene trimming was reported in a later analysis.

Amplification used 60 Vbeta primers and 13 Jbeta primers. Using immunoSEQ multiplex PCR, the repertoire was profiled, and TCRdb retains in-frame clones only, with some absent. The data show about 130,000 clones, about three quarters seen once. Donors sampled were nominally healthy, though unrecorded immune exposures were likely. The junction had 1 base not matched to a gene; V was cut back by 0 bases and J by 2 bases. Germline-derived CDR1 and CDR2 are SGHRS and YFSETQ. This CDR3 spans 16 amino acids. As concerns this clone: The antigen is not known. Other DNA sequences of this sample code for an identical CDR3.

Sequences were obtained from PBMCs. The clonotype originates from a woman in her thirties in good health and CMV-seronegative. The chain is built from TRBV5-1 and TRBJ2-2; TRBD2 aligns across 10 bases. CDR3 loop: CASSLVLAGNTGELFF. The CDR3 DNA is TGCGCCAGCAGCTTGGTACTAGCGGGAAACACCGGGGAGCTGTTTTTT. The whole variable domain, filled in from reference TRBV5-1 and TRBJ2-2, reads KAGVTQTPRYLIKTRGQQVTLSCSPISGHRSVSWYQQTPGQGLQFLFEYFSETQRNKGNFPGRFSGRQFSNSRSEMNVSTLELGDSALYLCASSLVLAGNTGELFFGEGSRLTVL.